This TCR beta chain appears in the sequencing data of a study of cytomegalovirus exposure and HLA in healthy donors (dated by TCRdb to about 2017). With respect to the entire study: A later analysis indicated that the roughly 130 validation repertoires were generated on the platform also employed for the approximately 670 repertoires of the first cohort. The aim of the study was to test whether cataloging public T cell receptors could identify signatures of past pathogen exposure. Along with the approximately 700-subject first cohort, a separate validation cohort of roughly 110 different subjects was used. To predict cytomegalovirus infection status, the study combined high-throughput TCR immunosequencing, statistical association of individual TCRs with disease status, and machine learning. What the authors observed across the whole study: A later analysis lacked HLA typing for the validation cohort, so it scored co-occurrence in that cohort across all 110 or so repertoires. A few of the identified cytomegalovirus-associated TCR beta chains were confirmed in vitro to be specific for cytomegalovirus antigens. Across donors, most TCR sequences were observed very rarely, whereas some public TCRs were present in many individuals. Of the cluster scores, roughly 95% were above 0 in a later analysis, which found that TCRs clustered in the first cohort also tended to co-occur in the 130 or so validation repertoires. The authors suggested that the approach could potentially be extended to other disease states and immunological phenotypes. The study listed 164 TCR beta chains as associated with cytomegalovirus. Cytomegalovirus status was reported to be diagnosed by the classifier with high specificity and sensitivity in both the original and validation cohorts.

Separate from the roughly 700-subject first cohort, the validation cohort of about 110 subjects was the group to which the donors belonged. The method behind the library was the immunoSEQ multiplex PCR assay. Turning to the authors' computational methods: To diagnose cytomegalovirus status from the catalog of TCR beta chain sequences, a statistical classification framework was built. In its TCRdb copy, this immuneACCESS table keeps in-frame sequences only and misses some clones. Where compared with another copy, unresolved V genes explain less than half of these, and the others have no known cause. The V and J calls and the clone size are those of that table, but D and trimming were determined from the DNA. For this sample there are about 350,000 clones; about nine tenths appear just once. More than 0.9% of the sample is taken by the ten largest. The CDR3 contains 14 residues, cysteine and phenylalanine counted. Of all the DNA, just the CDR3 is kept, 42 bases in frame from base 1. V gives up 0 bases and J gives up 8 bases, and the segment between their germline ends measures 14 bases. As encoded in the germline V gene (reference sequence), CDR1 is GTSNPN while CDR2 is SVGIG.

A remark on this clone: This receptor's antigen is unknown. The sample holds no much larger clone one base away, and base qualities are not on file.

The clonotype originates from a woman in her twenties or thirties in good health and CMV-seropositive. The chain employs TRBV30 and TRBJ2-1; the D gene is possibly TRBD2, with 5 bases matching. Sequencing was done on a sample of PBMCs. The CDR3 region has the sequence CAWSVSLAIDEQFF. The base sequence is TGTGCCTGGAGTGTAAGTCTAGCAATCGATGAGCAGTTCTTC.